Each of the 6 T cell receptor beta chains below was sequenced from the same sample in a study of PD-L1 blockade in urothelial cancer. Clones were read by immunoSEQ multiplex PCR, and TCRdb kept only the in-frame ones, dropping some. Of just over 35,000 clones in the sample, roughly a third were seen once. The source was tumor tissue, collected before atezolizumab (anti-PD-L1) treatment. The receptors were gathered from a man aged 60 to 75 with urothelial cancer.

The V call is TRBV28, the J call TRBJ1-4; D is unclear. CDR3 length: 16 amino acids. The V end lost 7 bases, the J end lost 0 bases, and 15 bases lay between the germline ends. CDR1 and CDR2 (germline): MDHEN, SYDVKM. The CDR3 here is CASIPSGAPTNEKLFF. CDR3 bases: TGTGCCAGCATTCCGTCGGGAGCTCCAACTAATGAAAAACTGTTTTTT.

The chain combines TRBV7-5 with TRBJ2-2; TRBD2, as called in the table, went unchecked against the DNA. TRBV7-5 is flagged as a pseudogene. The length of the CDR3 is 14 residues. In DNA form, the CDR3 reads TGTGCCAGCAGCCTCGAGGGGAACACCGGGGAGCTGTTTTTT. Its protein product is CASSLEGNTGELFF.

The chain couples TRBV28 to TRBJ2-3; D perhaps matches TRBD1 (5 bases). The CDR3 contains 15 residues. Germline V gene sequence: CDR1 MDHEN, CDR2 SYDVKM. V dropped 1 base and J dropped 4 bases, with 12 bases sitting between them. The CDR3 sequence is CASSLSAGNSDTQYF. The CDR3 DNA is TGTGCCAGCAGTTTATCGGCAGGGAACTCAGATACGCAGTATTTT.

Note on this clone: The same CDR3 can be traced to other DNA sequences in this sample. The chain links TRBV18 to TRBJ2-6, with TRBD1 matching over 7 bases. The V gene end was trimmed by 6 bases and the J gene end by 4 bases; junction bases not matched to a gene: 6. Germline V gene sequence: CDR1 KGHSH, CDR2 LQKENI. The CDR3 spans 15 residues. In nucleotides, the CDR3 is TGTGCCAGCTCCCTACAGGGGACCGGGGCCAACGTCCTGACTTTC. Encoded protein: CASSLQGTGANVLTF.

This clone showed up just a few times. The chain links TRBV19 to TRBJ2-3; D is unresolved. The CDR3 extends over 14 amino acids. V dropped 5 bases and J dropped 0 bases, with 9 bases sitting between them. Germline CDR1 reads LNHDA; CDR2 reads SQIVND (reference sequence). CDR3 sequence: CASSVQASTDTQYF. The CDR3 coding sequence is TGTGCCAGTAGTGTCCAGGCTAGCACAGATACGCAGTATTTT. Full variable domain (missing parts from reference TRBV19 and TRBJ2-3): DGGITQSPKYLFRKEGQNVTLSCEQNLNHDAMYWYRQDPGQGLRLIYYSQIVNDFQKGDIAEGYSVSREKKESFPLTVTSAQKNPTAFYLCASSVQASTDTQYFGPGTRLTVL.

The genes are TRBV15 and TRBJ2-7; no definite D call. V lost 4 bases and J lost 1, with 11 bases in between. CDR1 and CDR2 from the germline V gene are LNHNV and YYDKDF (reference sequence). CDR3 length: 14 residues. The CDR3 DNA follows: TGTGCCACCAGCATCGGTGGCAGTTCCTACGAGCAGTACTTC. Protein product: CATSIGGSSYEQYF.